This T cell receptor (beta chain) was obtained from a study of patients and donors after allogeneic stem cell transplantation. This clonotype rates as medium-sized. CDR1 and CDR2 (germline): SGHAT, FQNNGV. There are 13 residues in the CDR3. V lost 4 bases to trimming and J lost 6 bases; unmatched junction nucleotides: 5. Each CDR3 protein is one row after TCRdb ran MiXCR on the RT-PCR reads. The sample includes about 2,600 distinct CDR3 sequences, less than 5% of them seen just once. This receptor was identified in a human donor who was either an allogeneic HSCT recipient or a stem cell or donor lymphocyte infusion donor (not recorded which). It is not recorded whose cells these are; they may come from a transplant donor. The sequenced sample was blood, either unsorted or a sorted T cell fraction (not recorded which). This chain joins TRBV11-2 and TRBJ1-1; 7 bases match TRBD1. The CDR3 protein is CASSYHGTAEAFF. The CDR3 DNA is TGTGCCAGCAGCTACCATGGGACAGCTGAAGCTTTCTTT.